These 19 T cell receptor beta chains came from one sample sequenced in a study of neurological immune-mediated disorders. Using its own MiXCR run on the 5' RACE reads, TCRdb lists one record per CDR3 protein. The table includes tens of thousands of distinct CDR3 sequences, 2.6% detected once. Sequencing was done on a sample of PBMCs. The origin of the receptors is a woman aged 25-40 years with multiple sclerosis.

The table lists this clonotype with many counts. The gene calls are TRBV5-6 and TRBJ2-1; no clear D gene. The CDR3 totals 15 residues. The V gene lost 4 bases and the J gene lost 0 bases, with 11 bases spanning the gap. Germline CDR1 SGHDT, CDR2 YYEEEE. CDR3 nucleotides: TGTGCCAGCAGCCCCGACTGGAGCTCCTACAATGAGCAGTTCTTC. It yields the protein CASSPDWSSYNEQFF.

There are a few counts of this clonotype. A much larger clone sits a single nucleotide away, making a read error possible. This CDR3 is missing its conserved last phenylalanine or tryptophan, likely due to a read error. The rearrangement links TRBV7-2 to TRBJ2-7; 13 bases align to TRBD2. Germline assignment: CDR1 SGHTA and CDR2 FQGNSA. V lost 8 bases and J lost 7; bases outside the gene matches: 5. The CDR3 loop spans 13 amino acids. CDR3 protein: CASGTSGNFEQYC. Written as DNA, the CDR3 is TGTGCCAGCGGGACTAGCGGGAACTTTGAGCAGTACTGC.

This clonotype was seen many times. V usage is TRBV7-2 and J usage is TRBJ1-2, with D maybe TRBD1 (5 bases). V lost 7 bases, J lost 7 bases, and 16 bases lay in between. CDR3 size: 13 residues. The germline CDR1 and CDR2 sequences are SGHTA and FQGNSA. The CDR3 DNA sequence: TGTGCCAGCAACGACCCAGGGCCGGCTGGCTACACCTTC. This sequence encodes CASNDPGPAGYTF.

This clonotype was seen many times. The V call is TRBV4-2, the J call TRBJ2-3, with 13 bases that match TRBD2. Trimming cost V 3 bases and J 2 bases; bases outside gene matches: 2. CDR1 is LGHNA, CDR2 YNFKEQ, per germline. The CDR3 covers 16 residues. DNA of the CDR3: TGTGCCAGCAGCCAGGGGACTAGCGGGGACACAGATACGCAGTATTTT. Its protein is CASSQGTSGDTDTQYF.

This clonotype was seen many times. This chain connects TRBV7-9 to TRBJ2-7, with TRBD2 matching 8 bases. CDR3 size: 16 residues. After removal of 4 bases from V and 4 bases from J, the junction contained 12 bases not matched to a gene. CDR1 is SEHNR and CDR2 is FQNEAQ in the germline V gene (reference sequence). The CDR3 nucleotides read TGTGCCAGCAGCTCGAACCCGGGACTAGTGGAGTACGAGCAGTACTTC. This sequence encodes CASSSNPGLVEYEQYF.

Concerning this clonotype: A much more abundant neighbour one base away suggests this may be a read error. The CDR3 nucleotides are TGCAGCTTTGATCCGGGACGCAGGACAGGGGAGCTGTTTTTT. Its translation: CSFDPGRRTGELFF. The chain uses TRBV29-1 and TRBJ2-2; the D call may be TRBD1 or TRBD2 (5 bases each). Germline values: CDR1 SQVTM, CDR2 ANQGSEA. The CDR3 runs to 14 residues.

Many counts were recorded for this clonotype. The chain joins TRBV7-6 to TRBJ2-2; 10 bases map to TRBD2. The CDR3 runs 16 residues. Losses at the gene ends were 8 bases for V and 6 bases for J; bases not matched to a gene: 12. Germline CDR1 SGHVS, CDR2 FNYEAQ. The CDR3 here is CASGSALAGAAGELFF. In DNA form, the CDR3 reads TGTGCCAGCGGATCGGCTCTAGCGGGAGCCGCCGGGGAGCTGTTTTTT.

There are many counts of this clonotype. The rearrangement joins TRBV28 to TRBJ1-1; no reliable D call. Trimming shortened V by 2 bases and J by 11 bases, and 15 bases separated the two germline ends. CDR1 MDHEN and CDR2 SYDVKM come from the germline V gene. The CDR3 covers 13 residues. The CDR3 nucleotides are TGTGCCAGCAGTTTAAACGGGCGGAAAGCGGCTTTCTTT. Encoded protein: CASSLNGRKAAFF.

In DNA, the CDR3 is TGTGCCAGCAGTGTGGGAAGTGGCCCGGATACGCAGTATTTT. Protein sequence: CASSVGSGPDTQYF. The genes are TRBV6-2 or TRBV6-3 and TRBJ2-3; D is undetermined. The ends were cut back, 5 bases at V and 6 bases at J, with 15 bases in the middle. The CDR3 is made up of 14 amino acids. CDR1 is MNHEY and CDR2 is SVGEGT in the germline V gene.

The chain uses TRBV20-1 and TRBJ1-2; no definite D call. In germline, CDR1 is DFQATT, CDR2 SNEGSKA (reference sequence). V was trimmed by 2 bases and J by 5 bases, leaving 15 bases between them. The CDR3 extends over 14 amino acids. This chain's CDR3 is CSARTTGPGYGYTF. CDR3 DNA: TGCAGTGCTAGAACCACTGGACCGGGGTATGGCTACACCTTC.

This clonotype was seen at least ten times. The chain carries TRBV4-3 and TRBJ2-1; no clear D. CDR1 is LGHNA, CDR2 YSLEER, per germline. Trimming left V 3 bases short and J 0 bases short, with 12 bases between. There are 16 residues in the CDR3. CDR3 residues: CASSHTTISSYNEQFF. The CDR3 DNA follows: TGCGCCAGCAGCCATACGACCATAAGCTCCTACAATGAGCAGTTCTTC.

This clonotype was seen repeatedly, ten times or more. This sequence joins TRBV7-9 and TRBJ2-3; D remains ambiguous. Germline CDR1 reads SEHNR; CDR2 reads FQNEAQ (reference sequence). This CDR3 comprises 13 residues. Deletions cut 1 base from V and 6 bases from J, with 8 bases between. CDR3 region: CASSLVGEDTQYF. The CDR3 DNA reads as TGTGCCAGCAGCTTAGTTGGAGAGGATACGCAGTATTTT.

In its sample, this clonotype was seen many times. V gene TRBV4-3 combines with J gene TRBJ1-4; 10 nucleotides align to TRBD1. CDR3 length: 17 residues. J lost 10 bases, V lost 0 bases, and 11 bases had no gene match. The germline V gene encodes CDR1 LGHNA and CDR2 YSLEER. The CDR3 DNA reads TGCGCCAGCAGCCAAGATCTAGGGACAGGGGAGGTACCAAAACTGTTTTTT. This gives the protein CASSQDLGTGEVPKLFF.

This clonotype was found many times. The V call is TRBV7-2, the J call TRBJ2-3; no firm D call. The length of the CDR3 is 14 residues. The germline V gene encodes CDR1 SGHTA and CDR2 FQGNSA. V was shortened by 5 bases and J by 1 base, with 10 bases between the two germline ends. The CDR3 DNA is TGTGCCAGCAGCCAACAGCAGGGCACAGATACGCAGTATTTT. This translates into CASSQQQGTDTQYF.

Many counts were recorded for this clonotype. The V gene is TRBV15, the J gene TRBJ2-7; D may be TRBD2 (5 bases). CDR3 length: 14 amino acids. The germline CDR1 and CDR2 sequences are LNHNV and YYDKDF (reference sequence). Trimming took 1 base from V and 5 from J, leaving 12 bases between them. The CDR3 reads CATSRGTRTDEQYF. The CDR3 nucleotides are TGTGCCACCAGCAGAGGGACTCGTACGGACGAGCAGTACTTC.

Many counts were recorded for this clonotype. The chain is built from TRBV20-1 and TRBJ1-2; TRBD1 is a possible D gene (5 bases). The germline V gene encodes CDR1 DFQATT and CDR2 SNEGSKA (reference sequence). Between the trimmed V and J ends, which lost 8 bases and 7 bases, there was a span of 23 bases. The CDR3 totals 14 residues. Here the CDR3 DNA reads TGCAGTCGCTCAGCGCGGACAACTTCCGGTGGCTACACCTTC. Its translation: CSRSARTTSGGYTF.

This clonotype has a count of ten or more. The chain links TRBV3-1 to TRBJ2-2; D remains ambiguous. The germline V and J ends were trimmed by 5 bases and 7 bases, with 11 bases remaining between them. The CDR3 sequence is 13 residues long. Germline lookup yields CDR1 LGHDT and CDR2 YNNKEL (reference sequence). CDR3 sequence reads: CASSSRTDGELFF. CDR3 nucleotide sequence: TGTGCCAGCAGCTCTAGGACGGACGGGGAGCTGTTTTTT.

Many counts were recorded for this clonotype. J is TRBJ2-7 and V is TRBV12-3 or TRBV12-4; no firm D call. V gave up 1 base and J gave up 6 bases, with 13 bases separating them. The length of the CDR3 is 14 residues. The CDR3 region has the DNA TGTGCCAGCAGTTTAGAGCCGATGACCTGCGAGCAGTACTTC. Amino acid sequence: CASSLEPMTCEQYF.

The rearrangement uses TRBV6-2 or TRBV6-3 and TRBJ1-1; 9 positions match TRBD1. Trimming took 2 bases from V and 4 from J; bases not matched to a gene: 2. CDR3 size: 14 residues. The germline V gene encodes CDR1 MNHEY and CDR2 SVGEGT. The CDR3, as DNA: TGTGCCAGCAGTTACAAACAGGGGGCCACTGAAGCTTTCTTT. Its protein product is CASSYKQGATEAFF.